A selection of T cell receptor beta chains follows, all from one sample in a study of shared clonotypes between healthy human individuals. TCRdb's table, derived via immunoSEQ multiplex PCR, lists solely in-frame clones and lacks some. The sample has millions of clones; approximately 95% are singletons. The sequenced sample consisted of naive CD4+ T cells sorted from blood. These TCRs come from a man aged 18 to 29 in good health. Both conserved end residues are part of each CDR3. A D gene is named only where the DNA matches it firmly. Rows give clone size only sometimes, using once, few, many, or a class for an expanded clone.

J gene,clone size,D gene,V gene,CDR3 DNA,CDR3 protein
TRBJ1-6,.,.,TRBV30,TGTGCCTCGGGAGCATCAGACAATTCACCCCTCCACTTT,CASGASDNSPLHF
TRBJ1-1,once,TRBD1,TRBV18,TGTGCCGGAGGACAGGGATCGAACACTGAAGCTTTCTTT,CAGGQGSNTEAFF
TRBJ2-1,.,TRBD2,TRBV7-6,TGTGCCAGCAGCCGCCAGGGACTAGCGGGGGAGCAGTTCTTC,CASSRQGLAGEQFF
TRBJ2-7,.,.,TRBV9,TGTGCCAGCAGCCCAAGAAGAGGGGGAAGTGGCGAGCAGTACTTC,CASSPRRGGSGEQYF
TRBJ1-3,.,.,TRBV2,TGTGCCAGCAGTGACTCTGGGACGGGAAACACCATATATTTT,CASSDSGTGNTIYF
TRBJ1-5,.,TRBD1,TRBV6-1,TGTGCCAGCAGTATGGACAGGGGTGGCAATCAGCCCCAGCATTTT,CASSMDRGGNQPQHF
TRBJ2-7,.,.,TRBV2,TGTGCCAGCAGGAAGGAAGGTTACGAGCAGTACTTC,CASRKEGYEQYF
TRBJ2-7,.,.,TRBV10-3,TGTGCCATAGGGGACGGCGAGCAGTACTTC,CAIGDGEQYF
TRBJ2-7,.,TRBD1,TRBV5-4,TGTGCCAGCAGCTGGGGACAGGGAAACTACGAGCAGTACTTC,CASSWGQGNYEQYF
TRBJ2-7,once,TRBD2,TRBV6-1,TGTGCCAGCAGTGCGGGGGGTTTCAGCATTAACGAGCAGTACTTC,CASSAGGFSINEQYF
TRBJ2-1,.,TRBD2,TRBV7-2,TGTGCCAGCAGCGCAACCGGGACTAGCGGGAGTAGACGCAATGAGCAGTTCTTC,CASSATGTSGSRRNEQFF
TRBJ1-1,.,TRBD1,TRBV19,TGTGCCAGTAGTATACGGACAGGGTTGGGGACTGAAGCTTTCTTT,CASSIRTGLGTEAFF
TRBJ1-5,once,.,TRBV28,TGTGCCAGCACCCTCACTGTGCCGGGGGGCCATCAGCCCCAGCATTTT,CASTLTVPGGHQPQHF
TRBJ2-3,.,TRBD2,TRBV5-1,TGCGCCAGCAACGAAGCGGGGGGAACAGATACGCAGTATTTT,CASNEAGGTDTQYF
TRBJ1-2,.,.,TRBV21-1,TGTGCCAGCCCGAGGGACAGGCCGTCTGATAACTATGGCTACACCTTC,CASPRDRPSDNYGYTF
TRBJ1-6,.,TRBD1,TRBV10-3,TGTGCCATCAGTGGGGGATACGGACAGGTTAATTCACCCCTCCACTTT,CAISGGYGQVNSPLHF
TRBJ2-2,.,TRBD1,TRBV9,TGTGCCAGCAGCGAACGACAGGGTTGGAGCACCGGGGAGCTGTTTTTT,CASSERQGWSTGELFF
TRBJ2-1,.,.,TRBV12-5,TGTGCTAGTGGCCCCAGGTGGGGCGGTAAATTCTTC,CASGPRWGGKFF
TRBJ1-2,.,TRBD1,TRBV28,TGTGCCAGCAGTTTACCGGGACAGGCCCACACCTTC,CASSLPGQAHTF
TRBJ2-1,.,.,TRBV5-1,TGCGCCAGCAGCTTGAAGTTAGGGGTTAATGAGCAGTTCTTC,CASSLKLGVNEQFF
TRBJ2-1,.,.,TRBV6-5,TGTGCCAGCAGTTATCACCTAACAAGGTTCTTC,CASSYHLTRFF
TRBJ1-4,.,.,TRBV5-6,TGTGCCAGCAGCTTGGCGGGGGGCTTTAATGAAAAACTGTTTTTT,CASSLAGGFNEKLFF
TRBJ2-1,once,TRBD1,TRBV27,TGTGCCAGCAGTTTAGGGACAGGTTCCTACAATGAGCAGTTCTTC,CASSLGTGSYNEQFF
TRBJ1-1,once,.,TRBV28,TGTGCCAGCACAGGCGTCCGGACTGAAGCTTTCTTT,CASTGVRTEAFF